This TCR beta chain was sequenced during a study of shared clonotypes between healthy human individuals. For the study at large: Donor ages ranged 18 to 49 years: a couple of women, a few men. Three CD4 naive, three CD4 memory, two CD8 naive and one CD8 memory plate were used per donor.

Turning to this clone: One end of the junction does not line up with germline, which may come from a read error.

For each subset, genomic DNA was distributed in equal portions over several immunoSEQ plates. Here immunoSEQ multiplex PCR was the method, and the copy in TCRdb shows in-frame clones only, minus some. The table lists a few million clones, 85% to 95% of them singletons, with approximately 0.39% in the top ten. Naive CD45RA+ and memory CD45RA-negative subsets were split from CD4+ cells. The CDR3 extends over 13 amino acids. CDR1 SGHRS and CDR2 YFSETQ come from the germline V gene. The specimen was naive CD4+ T cells from PBMCs. The subset is: CD45RA+ positively selected. The rearrangement links TRBV5-1 to TRBJ2-7; D perhaps matches TRBD1 (5 bases). The sequence was collected from a man between 18 and 35 years old in good health. Some clones in this sample may be carry-over from other donors' samples. CDR3 residues: CASSLNPDSSPTF. The CDR3 region has the DNA TGCGCCAGCAGCTTGAATCCCGACAGCTCACCCACTTTC.